This T cell receptor (beta chain) was sequenced for a study of T cell changes during pregnancy in multiple sclerosis (dated by TCRdb to the late 2010s). Broadly, across the study: The study looked at changes in the T cell repertoire across pregnancy in women with multiple sclerosis.

Library preparation was by the immunoSEQ multiplex PCR assay. TCRdb took over this immuneACCESS table, retaining in-frame rearrangements with V and J assigned. Such tables are incomplete; in checked studies, under half of the missing clones stem from an unresolved V gene, and the remainder is unexplained. Across this sample there are around 68,000 clones, with 90% seen only once. 1.5% of the sample is taken by the ten largest. Worth noting for this clone: Its antigen remains unidentified. Base qualities are not at hand, and no much larger clone is one base apart.

This specimen consisted of peripheral blood, obtained in the third trimester of pregnancy. This TCR derives from a female donor with multiple sclerosis, enrolled in a pregnancy study.

The CDR3 has the sequence CAISVLDTSHQASGSTDTQYF. The bases are TGTGCCATCAGTGTCTTGGACACCAGCCACCAGGCTAGCGGTAGCACAGATACGCAGTATTTT. Recombination connected TRBV10-3 to TRBJ2-3; TRBD2 lines up with 7 middle nucleotides. From its cysteine to its phenylalanine, the CDR3 spans 21 amino acids. The entry retains the CDR3 DNA only, 63 bases that are in frame from base 1. The germline V gene supplies CDR1 ENHRY and CDR2 SYGVKD. Clipping removes 4 bases from V and 0 bases from J, with 22 as the unmatched junction base count.